This T cell receptor (beta chain) was identified during a study of OX40 agonist ivuxolimab in advanced cancers. The wider study: It was permissible to have had prior anti-PD-1, anti-PD-L1 or anti-CTLA-4 therapy, and over 35% had some. Partial responses occurred in three patients (one hepatocellular carcinoma, two cutaneous melanoma).

Libraries were prepared by immunoSEQ multiplex PCR; TCRdb keeps only in-frame clonotypes and omits some of them. The sample lists 40,000 to 50,000 clones, about 91% seen once, with roughly 5% in the top ten. This material consisted of CD4+ or CD8+ T cells sorted from blood, taken in a trial of the OX40 agonist ivuxolimab. The receptor comes from an adult with an advanced solid tumor such as melanoma, head and neck, liver or kidney cancer.

CDR3 DNA sequence: TGTGCCAGTACGGCTCTTTACGACGAGCCAAGGGGTGGCTACACCTTC. It translates to CASTALYDEPRGGYTF. The J gene is TRBJ1-2, the V gene TRBV19; a weak D match, TRBD1 (5 bases). This CDR3 comprises 16 residues. Per germline, CDR1 LNHDA and CDR2 SQIVND (reference sequence). Trimming removed 7 bases at V and 7 bases at J, with 25 bases between.